The T cell receptor (beta chain) under discussion was sequenced for a study of regulatory T cells in long-lasting Graves disease. Study details: Those with persistent Graves' disease had received antithyroid drugs for over 5 years with positive TSH receptor antibodies.

The time point is: persistent/refractory GD, antithyroid drugs over 5 years with positive TRAb. PBMCs provided the RNA from which the TCR library was made. Per American Thyroid Association guidelines, Graves' disease was diagnosed. Study results and caveats: Owing to a sample size that was small, accuracy may have been reduced. With persistent disease, TRBV28, TRBJ1-2 and TRBJ2-5 were the favored segments.

Researchers made TCR beta libraries by using iRepertoire HTBI primers and running Arm-PCR on CDR3 regions. Each CDR3 protein gets one entry after TCRdb re-called the multiplex PCR reads with MiXCR. The sample includes 500,000 to 800,000 distinct CDR3 sequences, roughly 30% of them seen just once. The J segment lost 10 bases and the V segment lost 4 bases, leaving 11 bases of the junction unmatched. The CDR3 loop spans 14 amino acids. Per the germline V gene, CDR1 is DFQATT and CDR2 is SNEGSKA (reference sequence). Concerning this clonotype: Its matching antigen is unknown.

This chain uses TRBV20-1 with TRBJ1-5; 9 positions match TRBD1. Sequencing used peripheral blood mononuclear cells (PBMCs), obtained when the disease was refractory, from a patient treated with antithyroid drugs. This receptor was taken from a female donor with Graves disease. The CDR3 sequence: CSAIMDRGNKPQHF. The CDR3 bases are TGCAGTGCTATCATGGACAGGGGCAATAAACCCCAGCATTTT.